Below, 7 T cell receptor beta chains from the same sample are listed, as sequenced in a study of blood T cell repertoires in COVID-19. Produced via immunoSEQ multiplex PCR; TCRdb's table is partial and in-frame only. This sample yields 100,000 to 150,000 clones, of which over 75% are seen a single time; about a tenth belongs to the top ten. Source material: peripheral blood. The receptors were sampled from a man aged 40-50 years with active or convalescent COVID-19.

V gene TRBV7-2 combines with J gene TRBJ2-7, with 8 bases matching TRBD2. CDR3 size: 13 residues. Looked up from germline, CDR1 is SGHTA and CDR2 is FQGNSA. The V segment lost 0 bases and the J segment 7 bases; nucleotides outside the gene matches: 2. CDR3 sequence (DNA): TGTGCCAGCAGCTTAGCCAGCGGGGGTGAGCAGTACTTC. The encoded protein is CASSLASGGEQYF. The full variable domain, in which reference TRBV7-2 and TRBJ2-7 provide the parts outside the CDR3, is GAGVSQSPSNKVTEKGKDVELRCDPISGHTALYWYRQSLGQGLEFLIYFQGNSAPDKSGLPSDRFSAERTGGSVSTLTIQRTQQEDSAVYLCASSLASGGEQYFGPGTRLTVT.

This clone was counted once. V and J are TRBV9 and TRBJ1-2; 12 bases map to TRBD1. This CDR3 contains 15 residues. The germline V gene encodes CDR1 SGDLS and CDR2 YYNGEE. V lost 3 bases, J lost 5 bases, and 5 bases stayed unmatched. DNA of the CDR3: TGTGCCAGCAGCGCGGGACAGGGGGCTGGATATGGCTACACCTTC. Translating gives CASSAGQGAGYGYTF.

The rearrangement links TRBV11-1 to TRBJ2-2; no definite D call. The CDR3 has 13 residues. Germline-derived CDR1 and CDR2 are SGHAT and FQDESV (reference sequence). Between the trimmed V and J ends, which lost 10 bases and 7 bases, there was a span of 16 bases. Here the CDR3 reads CATSRKALGELFF. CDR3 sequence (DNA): TGTGCCACCTCGAGGAAGGCCCTCGGGGAGCTGTTTTTT.

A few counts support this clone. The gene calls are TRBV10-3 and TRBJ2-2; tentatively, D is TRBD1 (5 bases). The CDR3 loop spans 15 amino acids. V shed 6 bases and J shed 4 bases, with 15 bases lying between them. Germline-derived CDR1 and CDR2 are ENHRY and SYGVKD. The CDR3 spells CAIRISQGFTGELFF. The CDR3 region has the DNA TGTGCCATCAGGATATCTCAGGGATTCACCGGGGAGCTGTTTTTT.

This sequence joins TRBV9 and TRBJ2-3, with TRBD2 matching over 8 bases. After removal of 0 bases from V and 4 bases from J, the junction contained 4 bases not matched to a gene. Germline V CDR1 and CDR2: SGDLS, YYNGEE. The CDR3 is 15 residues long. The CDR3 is CASSVAGGLADTQYF. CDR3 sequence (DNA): TGTGCCAGCAGCGTAGCGGGGGGGCTGGCAGATACGCAGTATTTT.

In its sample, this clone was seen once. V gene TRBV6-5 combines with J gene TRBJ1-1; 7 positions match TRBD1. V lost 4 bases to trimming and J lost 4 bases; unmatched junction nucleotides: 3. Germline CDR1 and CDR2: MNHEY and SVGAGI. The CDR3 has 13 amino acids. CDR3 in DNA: TGTGCCAGCAGTTCGTACAGGGGCACTGAAGCTTTCTTT. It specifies CASSSYRGTEAFF.

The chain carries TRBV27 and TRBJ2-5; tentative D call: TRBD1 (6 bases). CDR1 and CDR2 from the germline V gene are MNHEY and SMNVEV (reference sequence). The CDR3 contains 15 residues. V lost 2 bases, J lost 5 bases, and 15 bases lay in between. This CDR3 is CASSLSSGAWETQYF. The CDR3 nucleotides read TGTGCCAGCAGTTTAAGTTCAGGGGCGTGGGAGACCCAGTACTTC.